The rows below give T cell receptor beta chains drawn from one sample of a study of spatial heterogeneity in lung cancer. MiXCR, run by TCRdb on the 5' RACE reads, gives a single entry per CDR3 protein. The data hold around 4,000 distinct CDR3 sequences, with about a fifth observed a single time. The source was normal lung tissue next to the tumor, collected at surgery. Receptors originate from a female donor with early-stage non-small cell lung cancer. CDR3s leave out the opening cysteine and the closing phenylalanine or tryptophan.

TRBV27	TRBJ2-6	ASSHASGANVLT
TRBV7-9	TRBJ2-1	ASSLVRGGRNEQF
TRBV5-6	TRBJ1-4	ASSWAPGATNEKLF
TRBV12-3/TRBV12-4	TRBJ1-1	ASSRRQEGEAF
TRBV11-2	TRBJ2-4	ASSSQGNLAKNIQY
TRBV12-5	TRBJ2-7	ASGLLDGRGKAIYEQY
TRBV20-1	TRBJ1-2	SARDRRILDYGYT
TRBV7-9	TRBJ2-7	ASSPRTAHEQY
TRBV6-6	TRBJ2-7	ASREREMGAYEQY
TRBV18	TRBJ2-1	ASSQLPIRQLAPYNEQF
TRBV28	TRBJ2-1	ASTPAGGLDNEQF
TRBV13	TRBJ2-1	ASSLGLVGEQF
TRBV23-1	TRBJ2-5	ASSRRGDLGEETQY
TRBV7-2	TRBJ2-2	ASSLARGLGTGITGELF
TRBV7-9	TRBJ1-2	ASKIDRAGGYT
TRBV13	TRBJ2-7	ASSQTRGEEQY
TRBV28	TRBJ1-2	ASTAGTDYGYT
TRBV20-1	TRBJ2-7	SARDGAGVHEQY
TRBV7-2	TRBJ1-2	ASSSDPL
TRBV6-5	TRBJ2-3	ASRLAGFTDTQY
TRBV21-1	TRBJ2-7	ASSFQGEAAVRSYEQY
TRBV14	TRBJ2-3	ASSLTDTQY
TRBV6-5	TRBJ2-7	ASSYLGGAGEQY
TRBV28	TRBJ2-1	ASSAPGLAGGVEQF
TRBV4-2	TRBJ2-3	ASSQAKSTDTQY
TRBV30	TRBJ2-7	AWTLGGASYEQY
TRBV10-3	TRBJ2-2	AISGPGQGNGELF
TRBV28	TRBJ1-5	ASRAGYQPQH
TRBV7-2	TRBJ1-6	ASSWTGDNSPLH
TRBV15	TRBJ2-2	ATSALAGATGELF
TRBV18	TRBJ2-7	ASSRFGVWDRSSYEQY
TRBV25-1	TRBJ2-7	ASRVNRDRGERRGVRASYEQY
TRBV29-1	TRBJ2-7	SVDSGNSYEQY
TRBV4-3	TRBJ2-3	ASSQVASGAVDTQY
TRBV20-1	TRBJ2-7	SALRQGRVEQY
TRBV12-3/TRBV12-4	TRBJ1-2	ASSLSGANYGYT
TRBV5-1	TRBJ1-1	ASLNTEAF